This is a list of T cell receptor beta chains from one sample in a study of blood T cell repertoires in COVID-19. Profiled with immunoSEQ multiplex PCR; TCRdb holds only in-frame clones, not every one. The sample lists more than 300,000 clones; 70% to 90% were seen once. Specimen: PBMCs or T cells enriched from blood (not recorded which). The origin of the receptors is a woman under 30 who had recovered from COVID-19. CDR3s include the opening cysteine and the closing phenylalanine or tryptophan. The D gene is left open where the match is weak. Where a row states a size, it is once, few, many or the class of an expanded clone; other rows omit it.

V gene	clone size	D gene	J gene	CDR3 DNA	CDR3 protein
TRBV9	once	-	TRBJ2-5	TGTGCCAGCAGCGTAGCGGGTGAGACCCAGTACTTC	CASSVAGETQYF
TRBV11-2	-	-	TRBJ2-1	TGTGCCAGCAGCTTATCGGTTGTTCGGGAGCAGTTCTTC	CASSLSVVREQFF
TRBV4-1	-	TRBD2	TRBJ2-3	TGCGCCAGCAGCCGGCTGCTAGCGGGGGGGGCCTTAGATACGCAGTATTTT	CASSRLLAGGALDTQYF
TRBV9	few	-	TRBJ2-1	TGTGCCAGCAGCGTAGACGGAGGGGGCGAGCAGTTCTTC	CASSVDGGGEQFF
TRBV3-1/TRBV3-2	-	-	TRBJ2-7	TGTGCCAGCAGCCAAGATAGATCGCAGGAGGCACACTACGAGCAGTACTTC	CASSQDRSQEAHYEQYF
TRBV19	once	-	TRBJ1-3	TGTGCCAGTAGTATAGTTCTCAGCTCTGGAAACACCATATATTTT	CASSIVLSSGNTIYF
TRBV11-2	-	TRBD2	TRBJ2-2	TGTGCCAGCAGCCGGACTAGCCCGGGCACCGGGGAGCTGTTTTTT	CASSRTSPGTGELFF
TRBV5-5	-	-	TRBJ2-7	TGTGCCAGCAGCCAGACAGGCCTTACCTACGAGCAGTACTTC	CASSQTGLTYEQYF
TRBV19	-	-	TRBJ2-6	TGTGCCAGTCAGACAGGTTTTACCTCTGGGGCCAACGTCCTGACTTTC	CASQTGFTSGANVLTF
TRBV6-2/TRBV6-3	-	TRBD2	TRBJ2-3	TGTGCCAGCAGTACTAAAAGCGGGGGGGGCACAGATACGCAGTATTTT	CASSTKSGGGTDTQYF
TRBV7-3	once	-	TRBJ1-6	TGTGCCAGCAGCCCCCGAGGGGGGGGGACGAATTCACCCCTCCACTTT	CASSPRGGGTNSPLHF
TRBV12-3/TRBV12-4	-	-	TRBJ1-2	TGTGCCAGCAGACGGGACAACGATGGCTACACCTTC	CASRRDNDGYTF
TRBV19	-	TRBD2	TRBJ2-3	TGTGCCAGTAGTAGGGGGGGAGGAGATACGCAGTATTTT	CASSRGGGDTQYF
TRBV5-1	-	TRBD1	TRBJ2-1	TGCGCCAGCAGCTTGAGAGGGACAGGGGTGCGGAATGAGCAGTTCTTC	CASSLRGTGVRNEQFF
TRBV5-1	-	TRBD1	TRBJ1-6	TGCGCCAGCAGCCCCAGGGGGACCGCCTCGGGCTCCTATAATTCACCCCTCCACTTT	CASSPRGTASGSYNSPLHF
TRBV5-6	-	-	TRBJ1-2	TGTGCCAGCAGCTTGGCCTCCGAGGGCTATGGCTACACCTTC	CASSLASEGYGYTF
TRBV7-2	once	-	TRBJ1-1	TGTGCCAGCAGCTTAAGGGGGAACACTGAAGCTTTCTTT	CASSLRGNTEAFF
TRBV2	-	TRBD1	TRBJ1-4	TGTGCCAGCAGCTTACAGGGGCGGAGGACTAATGAAAAACTGTTTTTT	CASSLQGRRTNEKLFF
TRBV9	-	TRBD1	TRBJ2-7	TGTGCCAGCAGCGTATTTAGCAGGATTCCCTGGGGTTACAGGGGGTGGTACGAGCAGTACTTC	CASSVFSRIPWGYRGWYEQYF
TRBV28	-	-	TRBJ1-2	TGTGCCAGCAGTAGGGGATGGGGTTTGGCTGGCTACACCTTC	CASSRGWGLAGYTF
TRBV9	-	TRBD1	TRBJ1-2	TGTGCCAGCAGCGTAGCAGGGACAGGGAACTATGGCTACACCTTC	CASSVAGTGNYGYTF
TRBV15	-	-	TRBJ1-1	TGTGCCACCAGCGTGCGGGGGGACACTGAAGCTTTCTTT	CATSVRGDTEAFF
TRBV11-3	-	-	TRBJ2-5	TGTGCCAGCAGCTTGCTTTTGACAGGCACGCAAGAGACCCAGTACTTC	CASSLLLTGTQETQYF
TRBV7-5	-	-	TRBJ2-2	TGTGCCAGAAGCTTAGGGTTCGTGGGGGCAGAAGGGGACGCCGGGGAGCTGTTTTTT	CARSLGFVGAEGDAGELFF
TRBV29-1	-	-	TRBJ2-7	TGCAGCGTCGAAACGGACATAACCTACGAGCAGTACTTC	CSVETDITYEQYF
TRBV29-1	-	TRBD1	TRBJ2-2	TGCAGCGTTGAAGCGAGACAGGGGGCGGACACCGGGGAGCTGTTTTTT	CSVEARQGADTGELFF
TRBV5-1	-	-	TRBJ2-7	TGCGCCAGCAGCTGGGAATCAAGGGGCCCCTCCTACGAGCAGTACTTC	CASSWESRGPSYEQYF
TRBV19	-	-	TRBJ1-5	TGTGCCAGTAGTATGGTTGAAGACTATAGCAATCAGCCCCAGCATTTT	CASSMVEDYSNQPQHF
TRBV29-1	-	TRBD2	TRBJ2-1	TGCAGCGCCGAAGGGAGAGTAGCGGGGGGGCCACCCGAGCAGTTCTTC	CSAEGRVAGGPPEQFF
TRBV4-1	-	TRBD2	TRBJ2-5	TGCGCCAGCAGCCGAGGACTAGGTCAAGAGACCCAGTACTTC	CASSRGLGQETQYF
TRBV5-1	once	-	TRBJ1-4	TGCGCCAGCAGCGGAGGGGGGGAAATTACTAATGAAAAACTGTTTTTT	CASSGGGEITNEKLFF
TRBV2	-	TRBD1	TRBJ1-2	TGTGCCAGCAGTAGCCAGGGGGGTAACTATGGCTACACCTTC	CASSSQGGNYGYTF
TRBV3-1/TRBV3-2	-	TRBD2	TRBJ2-5	TGTGCCAGCAGCCAAGATGGGACTAGCTGGGAGACCCAGTACTTC	CASSQDGTSWETQYF
TRBV9	-	-	TRBJ1-2	TGTGCCAGCAGCGTAGCTGAACAGGCAGGGGATTGGGGTGGCTACACCTTC	CASSVAEQAGDWGGYTF
TRBV28	few	-	TRBJ2-7	TGTGCCAGCACAGGGGATGCCTACGAGCAGTACTTC	CASTGDAYEQYF
TRBV9	-	-	TRBJ2-2	TGTGCCACCCAGGGGAGCACCGGGGAGCTGTTTTTT	CATQGSTGELFF
TRBV9	-	TRBD1	TRBJ2-3	TGTGCCAGCAGCTTCGACGACAGGGATGACGGGACAGATACGCAGTATTTT	CASSFDDRDDGTDTQYF
TRBV28	-	TRBD1	TRBJ1-1	TGTGCCAGCAGTCCCGACAGGGTGAACACTGAAGCTTTCTTT	CASSPDRVNTEAFF
TRBV13	-	-	TRBJ1-1	TGTGCCAGCAGCTTAGATGACAGCATGAACACTGAAGCTTTCTTT	CASSLDDSMNTEAFF
TRBV5-1	-	TRBD2	TRBJ2-1	TGCGCCAGCAGCTTGGATCGGGGGGCCTACAATGAGCAGTTCTTC	CASSLDRGAYNEQFF
TRBV7-6	-	TRBD1	TRBJ1-2	TGTGCCAGCAGCCGAGACAGGGTCGGCTCGTATGGCTACACCTTC	CASSRDRVGSYGYTF
TRBV4-3	-	-	TRBJ2-7	TGCGCCAGCAGCCAGGAGGACGGTTCCTACGAGCAGTACTTC	CASSQEDGSYEQYF
TRBV28	-	-	TRBJ2-7	TGTGCCAGCAGTTTAACGGGGGGCGAATACGAGCAGTACTTC	CASSLTGGEYEQYF
TRBV27	-	TRBD1	TRBJ1-2	TGTGCCAGCAGTCTACAGGGGCCCGCCGACTATGGCTACACCTTC	CASSLQGPADYGYTF
TRBV5-1	-	TRBD1	TRBJ1-4	TGCGCCAGCAGCCTTCAACCGGGACAGCCTAATGAAAAACTGTTTTTT	CASSLQPGQPNEKLFF
TRBV9	-	TRBD1	TRBJ1-1	TGTGCCAGCAGCGCTAGGGACAGGGGGTTTTCTGAAGCTTTCTTT	CASSARDRGFSEAFF
TRBV19	-	TRBD1	TRBJ1-6	TGTGCCAGTAGTACGGACAGGGCGGGCTCCTATAATTCACCCCTCCACTTT	CASSTDRAGSYNSPLHF
TRBV27	-	-	TRBJ2-7	TGTGCCAGCAGTTTAAGCAGGGGGGACCCCTACGAGCAGTACTTC	CASSLSRGDPYEQYF
TRBV9	-	-	TRBJ2-3	TGTGCCAGCAGCGTCTCGGGGGTACGCACAGATACGCAGTATTTT	CASSVSGVRTDTQYF
TRBV21-1	-	-	TRBJ1-3	TGTGCCAGCACCCCCCCCAGGCCCTGGTTAGTTCTCTCTGGAAACACCATATATTTT	CASTPPRPWLVLSGNTIYF
TRBV10-3	-	-	TRBJ2-5	TGTGCCATCAGTGAGTCGGGACTTATAGAGACCCAGTACTTC	CAISESGLIETQYF
TRBV9	-	-	TRBJ1-6	TGTGCCAGCAGCGAGGGACTTCTTAAGGATTCACCCCTCCACTTT	CASSEGLLKDSPLHF
TRBV5-1	-	-	TRBJ2-1	TGCGCCAGCAGCTCTATGACAGACTTCTCCTACAATGAGCAGTTCTTC	CASSSMTDFSYNEQFF
TRBV11-2	once	-	TRBJ1-6	TGTGCCAGCAGCATCACTACTCAGGGGACCACGGGTTCACCCCTCCACTTT	CASSITTQGTTGSPLHF
TRBV6-5	-	-	TRBJ1-2	TGTGCCAGCAGTTACTCGGCGGTTAACTATGGCTACACCTTC	CASSYSAVNYGYTF